Listed below are T cell receptor beta chains from one sample, sequenced in a study of blood T cell repertoires in COVID-19. Libraries were prepared by immunoSEQ multiplex PCR; TCRdb keeps only in-frame clonotypes and omits some of them. The sample holds over 200,000 clones, around 90% seen once. Sequencing input: PBMCs or T cells enriched from blood (not recorded which). The receptors shown here come from a young man who had recovered from COVID-19. Each CDR3 is given with its conserved first and last residue. The order of the fields is V gene, D gene, clone size, J gene, CDR3 protein, CDR3 DNA. D genes are given only for firm matches. A row's size may be missing; if present it is once, few, many or a size class.

V gene: TRBV12-1
D gene: NA
clone size: NA
J gene: TRBJ1-5
CDR3 protein: CASSSLPDGGDNQPQHF
CDR3 DNA: TGTGCCAGCAGCTCCCTCCCCGACGGCGGGGATAATCAGCCCCAGCATTTT

V gene: TRBV18
D gene: TRBD1
clone size: NA
J gene: TRBJ2-7
CDR3 protein: CASSPNLITRDRDSYEQYF
CDR3 DNA: TGTGCCAGCTCACCAAACCTAATAACGCGGGACAGGGACTCCTACGAGCAGTACTTC

V gene: TRBV7-2
D gene: NA
clone size: NA
J gene: TRBJ2-5
CDR3 protein: CASSLLAALGQETQYF
CDR3 DNA: TGTGCCAGCAGCTTATTGGCGGCCCTTGGCCAAGAGACCCAGTACTTC

V gene: TRBV27
D gene: TRBD1
clone size: NA
J gene: TRBJ1-5
CDR3 protein: CASSIRTGAGQPQHF
CDR3 DNA: TGTGCCAGCAGTATCCGGACAGGGGCCGGTCAGCCCCAGCATTTT

V gene: TRBV7-8
D gene: NA
clone size: NA
J gene: TRBJ2-3
CDR3 protein: CASSFVPGADTQYF
CDR3 DNA: TGTGCCAGCAGCTTTGTCCCCGGGGCAGATACGCAGTATTTT

V gene: TRBV7-9
D gene: TRBD1
clone size: NA
J gene: TRBJ2-3
CDR3 protein: CASIAGTGTDTQYF
CDR3 DNA: TGTGCCAGCATCGCCGGGACAGGCACAGATACGCAGTATTTT

V gene: TRBV7-9
D gene: NA
clone size: NA
J gene: TRBJ2-1
CDR3 protein: CASSLNLGRAYEQFF
CDR3 DNA: TGTGCCAGCAGCTTAAACCTTGGCAGGGCCTATGAGCAGTTCTTC

V gene: TRBV19
D gene: NA
clone size: many
J gene: TRBJ1-5
CDR3 protein: CASSMFPVRDTKIKPQHF
CDR3 DNA: TGTGCCAGTAGTATGTTCCCAGTCCGGGACACAAAGATCAAGCCCCAGCATTTT

V gene: TRBV4-3
D gene: NA
clone size: NA
J gene: TRBJ1-1
CDR3 protein: CASSQGMEGYTEAFF
CDR3 DNA: TGCGCCAGCAGCCAAGGGATGGAGGGCTACACTGAAGCTTTCTTT

V gene: TRBV12-3/TRBV12-4
D gene: TRBD1
clone size: NA
J gene: TRBJ2-7
CDR3 protein: CASVGQGAYEQYF
CDR3 DNA: TGTGCCAGCGTGGGACAGGGGGCCTACGAGCAGTACTTC

V gene: TRBV7-2
D gene: NA
clone size: NA
J gene: TRBJ1-3
CDR3 protein: CASSLDRGARSGGNTIYF
CDR3 DNA: TGTGCCAGCAGCTTAGATCGGGGGGCGCGTTCTGGAGGAAACACCATATATTTT

V gene: TRBV5-1
D gene: NA
clone size: NA
J gene: TRBJ2-5
CDR3 protein: CASSGGLQETQYF
CDR3 DNA: TGCGCCAGCAGCGGGGGACTTCAAGAGACCCAGTACTTC

V gene: TRBV7-2
D gene: TRBD1
clone size: NA
J gene: TRBJ2-7
CDR3 protein: CASSLKGQMDYEQYF
CDR3 DNA: TGTGCCAGCAGCCTAAAGGGACAGATGGATTACGAGCAGTACTTC

V gene: TRBV24-1
D gene: NA
clone size: NA
J gene: TRBJ1-1
CDR3 protein: CATSDFRGDEAFF
CDR3 DNA: TGTGCCACCAGTGATTTCAGGGGCGATGAAGCTTTCTTT

V gene: TRBV6-2/TRBV6-3
D gene: NA
clone size: NA
J gene: TRBJ1-1
CDR3 protein: CASSYPEGRAENTEAFF
CDR3 DNA: TGTGCCAGCAGTTACCCGGAGGGGAGGGCTGAGAACACTGAAGCTTTCTTT

V gene: TRBV7-6
D gene: NA
clone size: NA
J gene: TRBJ2-5
CDR3 protein: CASSAHVGAKETQYF
CDR3 DNA: TGTGCCAGCAGCGCCCATGTTGGGGCCAAAGAGACCCAGTACTTC

V gene: TRBV5-5
D gene: NA
clone size: NA
J gene: TRBJ1-2
CDR3 protein: CASSLQDGIQGYTF
CDR3 DNA: TGTGCCAGCAGCTTACAGGACGGAATCCAAGGCTACACCTTC

V gene: TRBV12-3/TRBV12-4
D gene: NA
clone size: NA
J gene: TRBJ1-2
CDR3 protein: CASSLAAGYGYTF
CDR3 DNA: TGTGCCAGCAGTTTAGCGGCGGGCTATGGCTACACCTTC

V gene: TRBV15
D gene: NA
clone size: NA
J gene: TRBJ2-5
CDR3 protein: CATSRDTRETQYF
CDR3 DNA: TGTGCCACCAGCAGAGATACTAGAGAGACCCAGTACTTC

V gene: TRBV2
D gene: NA
clone size: NA
J gene: TRBJ2-4
CDR3 protein: CASSPSGKNIQYF
CDR3 DNA: TGTGCCAGCAGTCCAAGCGGCAAAAACATTCAGTACTTC

V gene: TRBV24-1
D gene: NA
clone size: NA
J gene: TRBJ2-1
CDR3 protein: CATSFGGKQFF
CDR3 DNA: TGTGCCACCAGTTTTGGCGGGAAGCAGTTCTTC

V gene: TRBV4-3
D gene: NA
clone size: NA
J gene: TRBJ2-3
CDR3 protein: CASSQEAASTDTQYF
CDR3 DNA: TGCGCCAGCAGCCAAGAAGCGGCTAGCACAGATACGCAGTATTTT

V gene: TRBV9
D gene: NA
clone size: NA
J gene: TRBJ1-4
CDR3 protein: CASSVGRGQTNEKLFF
CDR3 DNA: TGTGCCAGCAGCGTGGGCCGAGGGCAAACGAATGAAAAACTGTTTTTT

V gene: TRBV5-5
D gene: NA
clone size: NA
J gene: TRBJ2-7
CDR3 protein: CASSLLGTGSYEQYF
CDR3 DNA: TGTGCCAGCAGCTTGCTGGGAACAGGCTCCTACGAGCAGTACTTC